The clone carrying this T cell receptor beta chain was found a few times. The sample originates from a study of blood T cell repertoires in COVID-19. Under the authors' procedure: By means of reference gene primer amplification, nucleated cell counts were estimated. Sequencing was performed with immunoSEQ multiplex PCR; in TCRdb, only in-frame clones are kept and a portion is missing. For V, J and clone size, that table is used; D and trimming come from the DNA. The profile shows 240,000 or so clones, approximately 84% of them singletons. The CDR3 contains 14 residues. Germline CDR1 is MDHEN and CDR2 is SYDVKM. Trimming took 8 bases from V and 7 from J, leaving 20 bases between them.

This clonotype was obtained from a woman older than 75 with acute or convalescent COVID-19. This chain links TRBV28 with TRBJ1-2, with D unclear. Sequenced sample: peripheral blood. CDR3 residues: CASGNSEALRGYTF. The DNA of the CDR3 is TGTGCCAGCGGAAATTCGGAGGCATTACGTGGCTACACCTTC.